These 24 T cell receptor beta chains originate from one sample sequenced in a study of T-cell reconstitution after alpha-beta-depleted transplantation in children. This sample's TCRbeta library carried unique molecular identifier barcodes. Each CDR3 protein gets one entry after TCRdb re-called the PCR reads with MiXCR. The table has some 500,000 distinct CDR3 sequences, about 33% seen once. The sequenced sample was PBMCs from the stem cell graft donor, obtained from the stem cell graft. These TCRs come from a human donor who donated a stem cell graft to a child with aplastic anemia.

This chain joins TRBV7-9 and TRBJ2-7, with D tentatively TRBD1 (6 bases). The ends were cut back, 1 base at V and 6 bases at J, with 10 bases in the middle. The CDR3 is made up of 13 amino acids. Germline lookup yields CDR1 SEHNR and CDR2 FQNEAQ (reference sequence). The CDR3 protein is CASSLVAQGEQYF. CDR3 nucleotides: TGTGCCAGCAGCTTAGTCGCACAGGGCGAGCAGTACTTC.

The chain couples TRBV12-1 to TRBJ2-7; the table's TRBD2 call for D was not verified on the DNA. TRBV12-1 is listed as a pseudogene. The CDR3 contains 18 residues. The CDR3 DNA follows: TGTGCCAGCAGCTATGAGGTATCTGAGACTAGCGGTTACTACGAGCAGTACGTC. Its translation is CASSYEVSETSGYYEQYV.

The rearrangement uses TRBV12-3 or TRBV12-4 and TRBJ1-5; D may be TRBD1 (6 bases). CDR3 size: 16 residues. V was pared by 5 bases and J by 0 bases, with 14 bases between. CDR3 sequence reads: CASSLGQPYSNQPQHF. The CDR3 coding sequence is TGTGCCAGCAGTCTGGGACAACCTTATAGCAATCAGCCCCAGCATTTT.

This clonotype was detected only once. The genes are TRBV19 and TRBJ2-7, with D perhaps matching TRBD1 or TRBD2 (6 bases each). The germline V and J ends were trimmed by 5 bases and 2 bases, with 13 bases remaining between them. The CDR3 consists of 14 residues. The germline V gene has CDR1 LNHDA and CDR2 SQIVND (reference sequence). CDR3 in amino acids: CASSPGADPYEQYV. The CDR3 DNA reads TGTGCCAGTAGTCCGGGGGCGGACCCCTACGAGCAGTACGTC.

The chain employs TRBV21-1 and TRBJ2-7; the table assigns TRBD1, which was not confirmed against the DNA. TRBV21-1 is a pseudogene locus. The CDR3 has 16 residues. As DNA, the CDR3 is TGTGCCAGCAGCAAAACCCCGGCGCAACACCTCTACGAGCAGTACGTC. The encoded protein is CASSKTPAQHLYEQYV.

This clonotype has more than one count but fewer than ten. This chain uses TRBV6-2 or TRBV6-3 with TRBJ2-7; no clear D gene. V lost 4 bases, J lost 0 bases, and 10 bases lay in between. Germline CDR1 reads MNHEY; CDR2 reads SVGEGT. This CDR3 has 14 residues. CDR3 sequence: CASSSGPLSYEQYF. CDR3 nucleotide sequence: TGTGCCAGCAGTTCTGGTCCCCTCTCCTACGAGCAGTACTTC.

This chain connects TRBV11-2 to TRBJ2-5; TRBD2 is a possible D gene (5 bases). Trimming removed 1 base at V and 3 bases at J, with 9 bases between. CDR3 length: 14 amino acids. CDR1 and CDR2 from the germline V gene are SGHAT and FQNNGV. The CDR3 coding sequence is TGTGCCAGCAGCTTAGTTCCGAGGGAAGAGACCCAGTACTTC. This translates into CASSLVPREETQYF.

This clonotype has more than one count but fewer than ten. This chain joins TRBV9 and TRBJ2-7; 9 bases agree with TRBD1. The CDR3 has 13 residues. V shed 7 bases and J 6 bases; nucleotides not matched to a gene: 8. Germline V lookup: CDR1 SGDLS, CDR2 YYNGEE. The CDR3 DNA sequence: TGTGCCAGCGGCCCCGGGACAGGGCTCGAGCAGTACTTC. Translated, it gives CASGPGTGLEQYF.

This chain joins TRBV7-2 and TRBJ1-2; D not resolved. The germline V gene has CDR1 SGHTA and CDR2 FQGNSA. CDR3 length equals 12 residues. V shed 5 bases and J shed 7 bases, with 11 bases lying between them. The CDR3 DNA sequence: TGTGCCAGCAGCCCGGTGACATTTGGCTACACCTTC. Translating it yields CASSPVTFGYTF.

The chain has TRBV4-3 and TRBJ2-3; 7 nucleotides line up with TRBD2. The CDR3 runs to 17 residues. Germline V gives CDR1 LGHNA, CDR2 YSLEER. V lost 2 bases and J lost 4; bases outside the gene matches: 12. DNA of the CDR3: TGCGCCAGCAGCCAATCAAAACTAGCGTGGAGCGCAGATACGCAGTATTTT. Its protein is CASSQSKLAWSADTQYF.

The CDR3 spells CSVEAGNGYNEQFF. The CDR3 DNA reads TGCAGCGTTGAAGCAGGGAATGGCTACAATGAGCAGTTCTTC. This rearrangement joins TRBV29-1 to TRBJ2-1, with a possible D match to TRBD1 (5 bases). With 1 base removed from V and 3 bases from J, the gap between germline ends came to 10 bases. There are 14 residues in the CDR3. The germline V gene encodes CDR1 SQVTM and CDR2 ANQGSEA.

The CDR3: CASSPNKEGEAFF. CDR3 bases: TGTGCCAGCTCACCCAACAAGGAAGGGGAAGCTTTCTTT. The chain is built from TRBV18 and TRBJ1-1; D not certain. Germline lookup yields CDR1 KGHSH and CDR2 LQKENI. The CDR3 extends over 13 amino acids. The ends were cut back, 3 bases at V and 8 bases at J, with 13 bases in the middle.

V is TRBV11-1 and J is TRBJ1-5; 10 positions match TRBD1. The germline V gene has CDR1 SGHAT and CDR2 FQDESV (reference sequence). V lost 1 base, J lost 3 bases, and 9 bases stayed unmatched. The CDR3 covers 18 residues. As DNA, the CDR3 is TGTGCCAGCAGCTTAGATACCGGGACAGGGGCCTTCAATCAGCCCCAGCATTTT. Its protein product is CASSLDTGTGAFNQPQHF.

The J gene is TRBJ1-1, the V gene TRBV27, with 8 bases lining up with TRBD1. The CDR3 spans 13 residues. Germline loops: CDR1 MNHEY, CDR2 SMNVEV (reference sequence). The V and J ends lost 5 bases and 8 bases, in that order; junction bases with no gene match: 7. In DNA form, the CDR3 reads TGTGCCAGCAGTGAAGGACAGGGCAGGGAAGCTTTCTTT. It codes for CASSEGQGREAFF.

The chain has TRBV4-1 and TRBJ2-1; 7 nucleotides agree with TRBD2. The CDR3 length is 18 residues. V lost 0 bases and J lost 4; bases outside the gene matches: 12. Germline V gives CDR1 MGHRA, CDR2 YSYEKL. CDR3 in DNA: TGCGCCAGCAGCCAAGATCTGAAGCCGGGAGGACGTTACAATGAGCAGTTCTTC. This codes for CASSQDLKPGGRYNEQFF.

This clonotype has a handful of counts. The rearrangement uses TRBV6-2 or TRBV6-3 and TRBJ2-7; D is possibly TRBD1 (6 bases). The V end lost 2 bases, the J end lost 2 bases, and 13 bases lay between the germline ends. The germline V gene encodes CDR1 MNHEY and CDR2 SVGEGT. The CDR3 is made up of 15 amino acids. CDR3 residues: CASSYGDTVTYEQYF. DNA for the CDR3: TGTGCCAGCAGTTACGGGGACACGGTTACCTACGAGCAGTACTTC.

There are many counts of this clonotype. An end of the junction differs from the germline gene, which may be a read error. The chain joins TRBV4-3 to TRBJ1-2, with D maybe TRBD1 (6 bases). Germline lookup yields CDR1 LGHNA and CDR2 YSLEER. The length of the CDR3 is 13 residues. The CDR3 here is CASSQGQNYGYTF. Here the CDR3 DNA reads TGTGCCAGCAGCCAAGGACAGAACTATGGCTACACCTTC.

The genes are TRBV13 and TRBJ1-6; D is unresolved. CDR1 and CDR2 from the germline V gene are PRHDT and FYEKMQ (reference sequence). V lost 5 bases, J lost 5 bases, and 10 bases lay in between. The CDR3 sequence is 14 residues long. CDR3 sequence (DNA): TGTGCCAGCAGCACCCAGCAGAATAATTCACCCCTCCACTTT. It is translated as CASSTQQNNSPLHF.

This clonotype has just a few counts. V and J are TRBV11-2 and TRBJ2-7, with D perhaps assigned TRBD1 or TRBD2 (6 bases each). The V end was cut by 6 bases, the J end by 3 bases, with 15 bases between. The CDR3 runs 14 residues. Germline V lookup: CDR1 SGHAT, CDR2 FQNNGV. The CDR3 spells CASRKQGGIYEQYF. CDR3 in DNA: TGTGCCAGCAGAAAACAGGGCGGGATCTACGAGCAGTACTTC.

Many counts were recorded for this clonotype. The chain uses TRBV9 and TRBJ2-5; TRBD2 might be the D (5 bases). V lost 1 base, J lost 5 bases, and 9 bases lay in between. There are 13 residues in the CDR3. Germline CDR1 reads SGDLS; CDR2 reads YYNGEE. The CDR3 DNA follows: TGTGCCAGCAGCGTATTTACGGGGGAGACCCAGTACTTC. It translates to CASSVFTGETQYF.

V gene TRBV7-2 combines with J gene TRBJ2-1, with D hard to call. Germline V CDR1 and CDR2: SGHTA, FQGNSA. There are 12 residues in the CDR3. V was cut by 3 bases and J by 9 bases, with 9 bases left in between. CDR3 sequence reads: CASSFSTGEQFF. The CDR3, as DNA: TGTGCCAGCAGCTTCTCTACGGGTGAGCAGTTCTTC.

Concerning this clonotype: A much larger clone differs from this one at a single base, so this may be a read error. The rearrangement uses TRBV25-1 and TRBJ2-6; D call uncertain. CDR3 size: 14 residues. V was pared by 5 bases and J by 0 bases, with 5 bases between. Germline assignment: CDR1 MGHDK and CDR2 SYGVNS. CDR3 sequence reads: CASSHSSGANVLTF. The CDR3 DNA follows: TGTGCCAGCAGTCACAGCTCTGGGGCCAACGTCCTGACTTTC.

V is TRBV5-1 and J is TRBJ2-3; 8 positions agree with TRBD2. The CDR3 is 17 residues long. Germline trimming cut 4 bases from V and 1 base from J; bases unmatched to any gene: 11. Germline V gene sequence: CDR1 SGHRS, CDR2 YFSETQ. The CDR3 bases are TGCGCCAGCAGCCTGGGACTAGACGGAGCTGGCACAGATACGCAGTATTTT. As protein: CASSLGLDGAGTDTQYF.

This clonotype was observed many times. The rearrangement links TRBV29-1 to TRBJ2-7; D not resolved. Germline V gene data show CDR1 as SQVTM and CDR2 as ANQGSEA. The CDR3 runs 11 residues. V lost 7 bases, J lost 3 bases, and 10 bases lay in between. CDR3 sequence (DNA): TGCAGCGCCGGAGACGTCTACGAGCAGTACGTC. Translation: CSAGDVYEQYV.